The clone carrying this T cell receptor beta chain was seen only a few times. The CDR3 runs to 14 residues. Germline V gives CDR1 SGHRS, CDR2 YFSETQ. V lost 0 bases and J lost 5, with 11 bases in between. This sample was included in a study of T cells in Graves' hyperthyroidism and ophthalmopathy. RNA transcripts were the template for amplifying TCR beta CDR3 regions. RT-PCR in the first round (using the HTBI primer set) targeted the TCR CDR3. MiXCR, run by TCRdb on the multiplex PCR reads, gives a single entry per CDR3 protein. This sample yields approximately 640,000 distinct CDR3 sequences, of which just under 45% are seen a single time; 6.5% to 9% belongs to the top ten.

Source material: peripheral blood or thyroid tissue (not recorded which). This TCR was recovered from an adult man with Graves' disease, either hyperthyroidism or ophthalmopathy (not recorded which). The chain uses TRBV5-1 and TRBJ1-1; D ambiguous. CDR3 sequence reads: CASSLDEVGTEAFF. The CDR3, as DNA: TGCGCCAGCAGCTTGGATGAGGTGGGGACTGAAGCTTTCTTT. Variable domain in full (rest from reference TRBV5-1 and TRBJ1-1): KAGVTQTPRYLIKTRGQQVTLSCSPISGHRSVSWYQQTPGQGLQFLFEYFSETQRNKGNFPGRFSGRQFSNSRSEMNVSTLELGDSALYLCASSLDEVGTEAFFGQGTRLTVV.